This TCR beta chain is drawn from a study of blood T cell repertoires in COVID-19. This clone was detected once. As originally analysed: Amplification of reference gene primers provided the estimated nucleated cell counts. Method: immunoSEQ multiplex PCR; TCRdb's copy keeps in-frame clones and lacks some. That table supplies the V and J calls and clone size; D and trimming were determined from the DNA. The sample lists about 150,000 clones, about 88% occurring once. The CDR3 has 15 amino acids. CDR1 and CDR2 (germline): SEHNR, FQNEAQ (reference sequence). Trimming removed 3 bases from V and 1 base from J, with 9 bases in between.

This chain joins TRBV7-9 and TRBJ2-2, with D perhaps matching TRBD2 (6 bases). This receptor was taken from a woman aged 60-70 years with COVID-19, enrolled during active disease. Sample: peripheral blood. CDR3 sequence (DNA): TGTGCCAGCAGCTTCGGACTAAGGAACACCGGGGAGCTGTTTTTT. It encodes CASSFGLRNTGELFF.